The clone carrying this T cell receptor beta chain has just a few counts. What it binds is not known. The sample originates from a study of T cells after yellow fever vaccination. Study-level findings and limits: Subsequent booster samples again held most clones from primary vaccination (more than 95% CD4, about 90% CD8). Weaker overall was a secondary response that nonetheless peaked faster, on day 5 versus 15.

V shed 2 bases and J shed 4 bases, with 13 bases lying between them. CDR3 length: 15 amino acids. Germline CDR1 MNHEY, CDR2 SMNVEV (reference sequence). One entry per CDR3 protein, called by TCRdb with MiXCR from the 5' RACE reads. Of 300,000 or so distinct CDR3 sequences detected, roughly 4% appear once; the ten largest clones hold roughly 24%. This receptor was identified in a man aged 18 to 30 who received the YFV17D yellow fever vaccine. This chain links TRBV27 with TRBJ2-3; no definite D call. The sample here was PBMCs, taken 5 days after the yellow fever booster vaccination. The CDR3 sequence is CASSLIWVSADTQYF. CDR3 nucleotides: TGTGCCAGCAGTTTAATTTGGGTATCGGCAGATACGCAGTATTTT.